The clone carrying this T cell receptor beta chain was counted only a few times. The antigen remains undetermined. The data are from a study of response to subunit inactivated influenza vaccine. Study-level points and caveats: Authors suggested each seasonal influenza vaccination recruits few new T cells.

Each CDR3 protein is one row after TCRdb ran MiXCR on the RT-PCR reads. The data show roughly 650,000 distinct CDR3 sequences, 15% to 19% seen once. The receptor's source is a man aged 50 or older who received an inactivated influenza vaccine. Sequencing used PBMCs from blood, obtained 11 to 12 days after vaccination.

This CDR3 is CASSEERDRDTQYF. As DNA, the CDR3 is TGTGCCAGCAGCGAGGAGCGGGACAGAGATACGCAGTATTTT. The chain links TRBV7-9 to TRBJ2-3; D possibly matches TRBD1 or TRBD2 (7 bases each). Deletions cut 5 bases from V and 5 bases from J, with 14 bases between. Germline loops: CDR1 SEHNR, CDR2 FQNEAQ (reference sequence). The CDR3 has 14 residues. The full variable domain, rest sourced from reference TRBV7-9 and TRBJ2-3, is DTGVSQNPRHKITKRGQNVTFRCDPISEHNRLYWYRQTLGQGPEFLTYFQNEAQLEKSRLLSDRFSAERPKGSFSTLEIQRTEQGDSAMYLCASSEERDRDTQYFGPGTRLTVL.